This paragraph covers one T cell receptor (beta chain) sequence. Its cognate antigen is unknown. V was clipped by 3 bases and J by 7 bases, with 11 bases between them. CDR3 length equals 12 residues. CDR1 and CDR2 from the germline V gene are SGHDT and YYEEEE. 5'RACE with constant-segment primers yielded barcoded, UMI-tagged TCR alpha and TCR beta cDNA libraries. TCRdb reprocessed the 5' RACE reads via MiXCR and lists one record per CDR3 protein. The repertoire consists of hundreds of thousands of distinct CDR3 sequences, with around 19% occurring once and the leading ten covering over 20%. This specimen belongs to a study of T-cell memory formation after mild COVID-19. Overall study: TCR clusters were largely donor specific. Findings and limits, study-wide: The study detected some responding clones in pre-infection memory, suggesting cross-reactive memory joined. CD4+ clones that contracted lay mainly in CM and EM; CD8+ ones lay in EMRA.

The rearrangement joins TRBV5-6 to TRBJ2-7; D unresolved. Sequenced material: PBMCs or a T cell subset sorted from them (not recorded which). The receptor's source is a man younger than 30 who had mild COVID-19 (a few samples of this study predate the infection). Cell type and time point are not known. This CDR3 reads CASSWGREEQYV. Here the CDR3 DNA reads TGTGCCAGCAGCTGGGGAAGGGAAGAGCAGTACGTC.